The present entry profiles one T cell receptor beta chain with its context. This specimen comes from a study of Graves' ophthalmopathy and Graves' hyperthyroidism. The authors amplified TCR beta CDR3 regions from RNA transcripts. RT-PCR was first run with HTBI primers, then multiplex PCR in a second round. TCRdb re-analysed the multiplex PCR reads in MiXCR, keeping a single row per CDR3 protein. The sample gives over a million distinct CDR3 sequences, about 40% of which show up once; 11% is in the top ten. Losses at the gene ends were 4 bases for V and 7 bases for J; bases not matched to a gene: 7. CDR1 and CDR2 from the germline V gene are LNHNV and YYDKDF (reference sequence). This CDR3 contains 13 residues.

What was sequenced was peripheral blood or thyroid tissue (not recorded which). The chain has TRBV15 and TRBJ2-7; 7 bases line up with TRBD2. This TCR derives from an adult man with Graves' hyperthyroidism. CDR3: CATSNREAEEQYF. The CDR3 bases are TGTGCCACCAGCAACCGGGAGGCCGAGGAGCAGTACTTC.